This T cell receptor beta chain came from a study of cytomegalovirus exposure and HLA in healthy donors. Study observations and caveats: A later analysis reportedly found fewer N-insertions in an Asian-associated ancestry cluster than the roughly 700-donor mean. The classifier, whose performance was assessed in both the original and validation cohorts, reportedly diagnosed cytomegalovirus status with high specificity and sensitivity.

This clone occurred a few times. The antigen is not known. Germline CDR1 is SGHAT and CDR2 is FQNNGV. The germline V and J ends were trimmed by 4 bases and 3 bases, with 16 bases remaining between them. The CDR3 sequence is 15 residues long. 13 Jbeta primers and 60 Vbeta primers were used for the PCR. Some clones are missing from TCRdb's copy, which holds only in-frame ones; the method was immunoSEQ multiplex PCR. The sample includes over 85,000 clones, roughly 76% of them seen just once. V and J are TRBV11-2 and TRBJ2-7; tentative D call: TRBD1 (6 bases). Sequenced sample: PBMCs. The clonotype was recovered from a female donor in good health and CMV-seronegative. CDR3 residues: CASSSTGTKIYEQYF. As DNA, the CDR3 is TGTGCCAGCAGCTCGACCGGGACAAAAATCTACGAGCAGTACTTC.